The present T cell receptor (beta chain) was sequenced within a study of neurological immune-mediated disorders. MiXCR was run by TCRdb on the 5' RACE reads, yielding one entry per CDR3 protein. This sample has fewer than 30,000 distinct CDR3 sequences, with about 6.3% found just once. Unsorted libraries came from 2 million PBMCs stored at -80 °C. Broader study findings: The most TCR clonal expansion was seen in HTLV-1-associated myelopathy, and the least was seen in multiple sclerosis, which fell below healthy controls.

This clonotype was detected ten times or more. Its antigen is undetermined. CDR3 length: 14 amino acids. Between the trimmed V and J ends, which lost 2 bases and 2 bases, there was a span of 9 bases. The V call is TRBV12-3 or TRBV12-4, the J call TRBJ1-1; D is uncertain. This clonotype was obtained from a woman between 40 and 55 years old in good health. Sequenced input: PBMCs. The CDR3 region has the DNA TGTGCCAGCAGTTTAATGAGGACCAACACTGAAGCTTTCTTT. Its protein product is CASSLMRTNTEAFF.